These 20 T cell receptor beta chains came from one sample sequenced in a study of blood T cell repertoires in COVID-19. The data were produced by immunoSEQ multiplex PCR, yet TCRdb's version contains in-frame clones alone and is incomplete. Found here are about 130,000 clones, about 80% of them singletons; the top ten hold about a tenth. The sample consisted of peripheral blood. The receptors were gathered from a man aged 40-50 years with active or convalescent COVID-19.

CDR3 coding DNA: TGTGCCAGCAGTTTCCGACAGGGAAGTCCCTATGGCTACACCTTC. This sequence encodes CASSFRQGSPYGYTF. The chain is built from TRBV6-2 or TRBV6-3 and TRBJ1-2; 7 bases fit TRBD1. The CDR3 spans 15 residues. V lost 4 bases, J lost 4 bases, and 9 bases stayed unmatched. Germline-derived CDR1 and CDR2 are MNHEY and SVGEGT.

This CDR3 is CASSTGQGTSGGEQYF. CDR3 nucleotide sequence: TGTGCCAGCAGCACCGGACAGGGGACTAGCGGGGGAGAGCAGTACTTC. The chain joins TRBV7-6 to TRBJ2-7, with 14 bases identical to TRBD2. The CDR3 is 16 residues long. Per the germline V gene, CDR1 is SGHVS and CDR2 is FNYEAQ. With V trimmed by 5 bases and J by 7 bases, 10 bases remained unmatched.

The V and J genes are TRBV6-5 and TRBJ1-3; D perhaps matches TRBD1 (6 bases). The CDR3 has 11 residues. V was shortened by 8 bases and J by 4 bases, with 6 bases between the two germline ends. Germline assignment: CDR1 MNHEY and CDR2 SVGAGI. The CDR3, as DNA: TGTGCCAGCGGGACAGGAAACACCATATATTTT. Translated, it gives CASGTGNTIYF.

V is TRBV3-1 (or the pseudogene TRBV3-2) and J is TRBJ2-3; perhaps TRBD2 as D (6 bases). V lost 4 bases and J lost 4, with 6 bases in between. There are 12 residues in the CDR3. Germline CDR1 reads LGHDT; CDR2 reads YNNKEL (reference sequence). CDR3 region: CASSRLADTQYF. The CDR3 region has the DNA TGTGCCAGCAGCCGACTAGCAGATACGCAGTATTTT.

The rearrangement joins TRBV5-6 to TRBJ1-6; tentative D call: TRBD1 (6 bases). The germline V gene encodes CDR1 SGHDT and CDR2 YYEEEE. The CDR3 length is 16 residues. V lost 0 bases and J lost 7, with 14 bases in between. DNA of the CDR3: TGTGCCAGCAGCTTGGGAGTGACAGGAAGAAATTCACCCCTCCACTTT. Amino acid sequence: CASSLGVTGRNSPLHF.

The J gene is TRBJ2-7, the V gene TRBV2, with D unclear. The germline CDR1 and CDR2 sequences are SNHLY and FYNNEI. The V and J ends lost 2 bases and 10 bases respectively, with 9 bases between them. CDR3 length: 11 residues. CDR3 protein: CASSELRVQYF. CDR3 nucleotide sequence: TGTGCCAGCAGTGAACTCCGGGTTCAGTACTTC.

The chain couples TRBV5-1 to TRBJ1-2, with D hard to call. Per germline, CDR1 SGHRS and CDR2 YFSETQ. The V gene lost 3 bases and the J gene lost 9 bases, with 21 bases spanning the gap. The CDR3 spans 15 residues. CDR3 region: CASSWAPDISYRYTF. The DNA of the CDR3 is TGCGCCAGCAGCTGGGCTCCTGACATATCTTATCGCTACACCTTC.

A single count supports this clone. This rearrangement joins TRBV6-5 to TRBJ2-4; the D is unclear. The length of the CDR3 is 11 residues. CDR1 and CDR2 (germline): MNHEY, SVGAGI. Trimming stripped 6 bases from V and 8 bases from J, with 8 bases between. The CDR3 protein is CASRTRDIQYF. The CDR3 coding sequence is TGTGCCAGCAGAACTCGGGACATTCAGTACTTC.

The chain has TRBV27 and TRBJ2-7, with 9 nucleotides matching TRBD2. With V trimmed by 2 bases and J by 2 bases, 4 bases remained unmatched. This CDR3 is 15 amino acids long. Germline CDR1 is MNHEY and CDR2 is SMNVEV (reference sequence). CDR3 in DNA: TGTGCCAGCAGTTTAACGGCGGGGGGGCCCTACGAGCAGTACTTC. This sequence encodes CASSLTAGGPYEQYF.

The CDR3 region has the DNA TGTGCCAGCAGCCAAACTATGGGCTACACCTTC. Protein sequence: CASSQTMGYTF. The chain employs TRBV6-5 and TRBJ1-2; D uncertain. CDR1 is MNHEY, CDR2 SVGAGI, per germline. Trimming took off 6 bases at V and 8 bases at J, with 10 bases between the two ends. CDR3 length: 11 amino acids.

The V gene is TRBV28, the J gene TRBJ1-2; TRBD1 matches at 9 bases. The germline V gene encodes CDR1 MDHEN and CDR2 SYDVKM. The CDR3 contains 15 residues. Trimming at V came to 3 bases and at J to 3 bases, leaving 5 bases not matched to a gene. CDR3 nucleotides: TGTGCCAGCAGTTTGTTCAGACAGGGGGACTATGGCTACACCTTC. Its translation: CASSLFRQGDYGYTF.

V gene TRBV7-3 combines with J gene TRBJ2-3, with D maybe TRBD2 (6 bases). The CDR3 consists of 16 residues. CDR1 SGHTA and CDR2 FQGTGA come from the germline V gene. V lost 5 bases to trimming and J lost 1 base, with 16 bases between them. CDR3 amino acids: CASSPGPGLRTDTQYF. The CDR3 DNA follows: TGTGCCAGCAGCCCGGGCCCGGGACTCCGCACAGATACGCAGTATTTT.

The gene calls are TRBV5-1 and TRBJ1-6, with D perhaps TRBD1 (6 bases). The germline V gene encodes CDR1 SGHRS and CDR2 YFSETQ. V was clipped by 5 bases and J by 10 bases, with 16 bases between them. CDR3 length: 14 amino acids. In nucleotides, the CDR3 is TGCGCCAGCAGTACGACAGGTAGAGACTCACCCCTCCACTTT. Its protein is CASSTTGRDSPLHF.

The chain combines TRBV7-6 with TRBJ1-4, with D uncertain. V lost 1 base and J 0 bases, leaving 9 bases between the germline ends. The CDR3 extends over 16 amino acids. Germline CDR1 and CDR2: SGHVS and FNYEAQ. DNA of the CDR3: TGTGCCAGCAGCTTAGGCCCCCCGGCAACTAATGAAAAACTGTTTTTT. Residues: CASSLGPPATNEKLFF.

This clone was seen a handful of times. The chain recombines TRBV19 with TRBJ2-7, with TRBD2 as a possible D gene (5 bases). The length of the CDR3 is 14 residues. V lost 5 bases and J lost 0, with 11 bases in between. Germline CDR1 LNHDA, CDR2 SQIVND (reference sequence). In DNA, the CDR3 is TGTGCCAGTAGTCGGACGGGATCCTCCTACGAGCAGTACTTC. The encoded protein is CASSRTGSSYEQYF.

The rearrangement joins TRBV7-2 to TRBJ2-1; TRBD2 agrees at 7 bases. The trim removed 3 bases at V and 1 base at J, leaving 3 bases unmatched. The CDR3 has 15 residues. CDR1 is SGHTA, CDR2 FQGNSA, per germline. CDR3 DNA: TGTGCCAGCAGCTTTGGGGGGGGGTCCTACAATGAGCAGTTCTTC. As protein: CASSFGGGSYNEQFF.

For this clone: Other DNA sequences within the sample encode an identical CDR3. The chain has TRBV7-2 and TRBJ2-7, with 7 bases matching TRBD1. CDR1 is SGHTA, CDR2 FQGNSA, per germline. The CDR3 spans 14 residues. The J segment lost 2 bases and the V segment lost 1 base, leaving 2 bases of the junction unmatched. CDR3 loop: CASSLGQGAYEQYF. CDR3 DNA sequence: TGTGCCAGCAGCTTAGGACAGGGAGCCTACGAGCAGTACTTC.

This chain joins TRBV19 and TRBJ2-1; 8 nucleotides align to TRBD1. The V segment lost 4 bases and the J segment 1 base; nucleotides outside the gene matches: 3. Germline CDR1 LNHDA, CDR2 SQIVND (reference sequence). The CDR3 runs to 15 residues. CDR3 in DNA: TGTGCCAGTAGTACGCGACAGGGGTCCTACAATGAGCAGTTCTTC. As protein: CASSTRQGSYNEQFF.

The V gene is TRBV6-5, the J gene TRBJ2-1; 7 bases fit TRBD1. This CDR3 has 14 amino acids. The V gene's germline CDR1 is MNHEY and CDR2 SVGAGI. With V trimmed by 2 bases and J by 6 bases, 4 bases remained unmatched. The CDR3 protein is CASSYPRQGNEQFF. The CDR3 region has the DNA TGTGCCAGCAGTTACCCAAGACAGGGCAATGAGCAGTTCTTC.

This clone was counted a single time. In nucleotides, the CDR3 is TGTGCCAGCAGAGAGGGGGCACCCCTCCACTTT. It encodes CASREGAPLHF. This chain uses TRBV6-6 with TRBJ1-6; D is perhaps TRBD1 (6 bases). Trimming shortened V by 6 bases and J by 11 bases, and 8 bases separated the two germline ends. Germline V CDR1 and CDR2: MNHNY, SVGAGI (reference sequence). The CDR3 totals 11 residues.